Listed here are 10 T cell receptor beta chains from one sample, sequenced in a study of shared clonotypes between healthy human individuals. This table comes from immunoSEQ multiplex PCR, and its TCRdb copy is limited to in-frame clones, with some not included. Of 2.5 million or so clones listed, approximately 92% are singletons. Material for sequencing was naive CD4+ T cells sorted from blood. The subset: CD45RA+ positively selected. These TCRs come from a man aged 18-30 years in good health.

The sample holds a few counts of this clone. This sequence joins TRBV5-6 and TRBJ1-5; TRBD1 matches 8 bases. The CDR3 totals 15 residues. The V gene's germline CDR1 is SGHDT and CDR2 YYEEEE. V shed 4 bases and J 1 base; nucleotides not matched to a gene: 4. This CDR3 reads CASSGYRGSNQPQHF. The CDR3 bases are TGTGCCAGCAGCGGCTACAGGGGGAGCAATCAGCCCCAGCATTTT.

The chain is built from TRBV11-3 and TRBJ2-5, with 7 positions matching TRBD2. V trimming: 1 base; J trimming: 5 bases; junction bases outside the gene matches: 7. The CDR3 runs 15 residues. From germline, CDR1 is SGHNT and CDR2 YENEEA. In DNA form, the CDR3 reads TGTGCCAGCAGCTTAGGTGGGAGGGCCCCGGAGACCCAGTACTTC. This gives the protein CASSLGGRAPETQYF.

Written as DNA, the CDR3 is TGTGCCAGCAGTGAATGGGTCAGGAATGAAAAACTGTTTTTT. Its protein is CASSEWVRNEKLFF. The chain is built from TRBV2 and TRBJ1-4; the D is unclear. The V gene's germline CDR1 is SNHLY and CDR2 FYNNEI. V gave up 2 bases and J gave up 5 bases, with 9 bases separating them. The CDR3 is 14 residues long. Using reference TRBV2 and TRBJ1-4 for the parts outside the CDR3, the full variable domain is EPEVTQTPSHQVTQMGQEVILRCVPISNHLYFYWYRQILGQKVEFLVSFYNNEISEKSEIFDDQFSVERPDGSNFTLKIRSTKLEDSAMYFCASSEWVRNEKLFFGSGTQLSVL.

The chain joins TRBV5-1 to TRBJ1-5, with 10 bases lining up with TRBD1. Germline CDR1 and CDR2: SGHRS and YFSETQ. The CDR3 loop spans 15 amino acids. The junction had 4 bases not matched to a gene; V was cut back by 4 bases and J by 3 bases. The CDR3: CASSPDRGDNQPQHF. CDR3 in DNA: TGCGCCAGCAGCCCGGACAGGGGGGACAATCAGCCCCAGCATTTT.

The rearrangement uses TRBV5-1 and TRBJ1-5; D ambiguous. V was shortened by 0 bases and J by 5 bases, with 9 bases between the two germline ends. Germline-derived CDR1 and CDR2 are SGHRS and YFSETQ. This CDR3 is built from 14 residues. In nucleotides, the CDR3 is TGCGCCAGCAGCTTGGGCCCGACCCATCAGCCCCAGCATTTT. As protein: CASSLGPTHQPQHF.

V usage is TRBV6-1 and J usage is TRBJ2-1; perhaps TRBD2 as D (6 bases). This CDR3 has 13 residues. Looked up from germline, CDR1 is MNHNS and CDR2 is SASEGT. V was trimmed by 3 bases and J by 5 bases, leaving 8 bases between them. The CDR3 DNA reads TGTGCCAGCAGTGAGTGGAGGGACAATGAGCAGTTCTTC. The encoded protein is CASSEWRDNEQFF.

The chain employs TRBV19 and TRBJ2-5; the match to TRBD1 covers 10 bases. The CDR3 is made up of 16 amino acids. V shed 6 bases, J shed 4 bases, and the junction held 11 bases outside the gene matches. Looked up from germline, CDR1 is LNHDA and CDR2 is SQIVND (reference sequence). CDR3 sequence (DNA): TGTGCCAGTAGCGCGGACAGGGGGTATTTTCGAGAGACCCAGTACTTC. Its translation: CASSADRGYFRETQYF.

This chain uses TRBV6-6 with TRBJ2-2; 9 bases match TRBD2. CDR3 length: 16 amino acids. J lost 1 base, V lost 10 bases, and 10 bases had no gene match. Per the germline V gene, CDR1 is MNHNY and CDR2 is SVGAGI (reference sequence). The CDR3 is CATETSGAGNTGELFF. For the CDR3, the DNA is TGTGCCACAGAGACTAGCGGAGCGGGGAACACCGGGGAGCTGTTTTTT.

The J gene is TRBJ2-1, the V gene TRBV7-2; no clear D. V was pared by 2 bases and J by 0 bases, with 14 bases between. This CDR3 has 17 residues. Germline loops: CDR1 SGHTA, CDR2 FQGNSA. Here the CDR3 DNA reads TGTGCCAGCAGCTTACGCGGAGCCATCAACTCCTACAATGAGCAGTTCTTC. This gives the protein CASSLRGAINSYNEQFF.

This chain links TRBV6-1 with TRBJ1-2, with 12 bases lining up with TRBD1. The germline V gene encodes CDR1 MNHNS and CDR2 SASEGT. The CDR3 contains 15 residues. Germline trimming cut 4 bases from V and 7 bases from J; bases unmatched to any gene: 7. The DNA of the CDR3 is TGTGCCAGCAGTGGGGACAGGGGGCGAATAAGTGGCTACACCTTC. This sequence encodes CASSGDRGRISGYTF.